The sequence of this T cell receptor (beta chain) was determined in a study of CD8+ T cells in alopecia areata. RNA was isolated and reverse transcribed to cDNA, the sequencing template. The assay was immunoSEQ multiplex PCR, and TCRdb's table has in-frame clones only and misses some. The sample contains some 200,000 clones, 50% to 70% of which appear only once. The receptor's source is a human donor with alopecia areata. The specimen comprised CD4+ T cells sorted from blood, sampled at week 0.

For the CDR3, the DNA is TGTGCCAGCAGCCAGGGGACGGGGGAGACCCAGTACTTC. It yields the protein CASSQGTGETQYF. The chain combines TRBV5-6 with TRBJ2-5, with D tentatively TRBD1 (6 bases). The CDR3 sequence is 13 residues long. Trimming shortened V by 4 bases and J by 5 bases, and 12 bases separated the two germline ends. Germline-derived CDR1 and CDR2 are SGHDT and YYEEEE.